Presented here are 5 T cell receptor beta chains from one specimen sequenced in a study of Ad26.COV2.S vaccination and SARS-CoV-2 variants. This sample's treatment: 19 received Ad26.COV2.S at low or high dose, single or two shots; several received placebo; per-sample allocation not given. Specimen acquisition occurred on day 63 following the initial vaccine or placebo injection. Using immunoSEQ multiplex PCR, the repertoire was profiled, and TCRdb retains in-frame clones only, with some absent. The table lists about 420,000 clones, 88% of them singletons, with less than 4% in the top ten. Sequenced here: peripheral blood, sampled in a trial of Ad26.COV2.S vaccine versus placebo. These receptors came from a person aged 18 to 59 who received the Ad26.COV2.S COVID-19 vaccine or a placebo.

As for this clone: Different DNA sequences within this sample yield the same CDR3. The J gene is TRBJ2-5, the V gene TRBV5-4; TRBD2 is a possible D gene (6 bases). The CDR3 runs to 14 residues. V lost 0 bases to trimming and J lost 2 bases, with 8 bases between them. Germline assignment: CDR1 SGHNT and CDR2 YYREEE (reference sequence). DNA for the CDR3: TGTGCCAGCAGCTTGGCGGGGGTACAAGAGACCCAGTACTTC. Encoded protein: CASSLAGVQETQYF.

The rearrangement uses TRBV5-1 and TRBJ2-3, with D possibly called TRBD1 or TRBD2 (6 bases each). The ends were cut back, 1 base at V and 4 bases at J, with 19 bases in the middle. Germline loops: CDR1 SGHRS, CDR2 YFSETQ. The CDR3 runs to 17 residues. CDR3 bases: TGCGCCAGCAGCTTGATGGGGGGCCCCACGTGGGCAGATACGCAGTATTTT. Its translation: CASSLMGGPTWADTQYF.

For this clone: Different DNA sequences within this sample yield the same CDR3. V gene TRBV6-5 combines with J gene TRBJ1-2; the D gene is possibly TRBD1 (6 bases). The CDR3 has 12 residues. Germline V CDR1 and CDR2: MNHEY, SVGAGI. V was cut by 6 bases and J by 2 bases, with 7 bases left in between. The CDR3 loop is CASRQGNYGYTF. The CDR3 bases are TGTGCCAGCAGACAGGGCAACTATGGCTACACCTTC.

The rearrangement links TRBV5-6 to TRBJ2-7; TRBD1 is a possible D gene (5 bases). The germline V gene encodes CDR1 SGHDT and CDR2 YYEEEE. This CDR3 region has 16 residues. The V gene lost 4 bases and the J gene lost 3 bases, with 20 bases spanning the gap. In DNA form, the CDR3 reads TGTGCCAGCAGCGCGTTAGGGGCGAAAGAAATCTACGAGCAGTACTTC. Protein sequence: CASSALGAKEIYEQYF.

The gene calls are TRBV6-5 and TRBJ2-5, with 7 positions matching TRBD1. There are 16 residues in the CDR3. V lost 2 bases, J lost 2 bases, and 8 bases stayed unmatched. Germline V gene lookup returns CDR1 MNHEY and CDR2 SVGAGI. DNA for the CDR3: TGTGCCAGCAGTTACAATGGACAGGTGAAACAAGAGACCCAGTACTTC. Protein product: CASSYNGQVKQETQYF.